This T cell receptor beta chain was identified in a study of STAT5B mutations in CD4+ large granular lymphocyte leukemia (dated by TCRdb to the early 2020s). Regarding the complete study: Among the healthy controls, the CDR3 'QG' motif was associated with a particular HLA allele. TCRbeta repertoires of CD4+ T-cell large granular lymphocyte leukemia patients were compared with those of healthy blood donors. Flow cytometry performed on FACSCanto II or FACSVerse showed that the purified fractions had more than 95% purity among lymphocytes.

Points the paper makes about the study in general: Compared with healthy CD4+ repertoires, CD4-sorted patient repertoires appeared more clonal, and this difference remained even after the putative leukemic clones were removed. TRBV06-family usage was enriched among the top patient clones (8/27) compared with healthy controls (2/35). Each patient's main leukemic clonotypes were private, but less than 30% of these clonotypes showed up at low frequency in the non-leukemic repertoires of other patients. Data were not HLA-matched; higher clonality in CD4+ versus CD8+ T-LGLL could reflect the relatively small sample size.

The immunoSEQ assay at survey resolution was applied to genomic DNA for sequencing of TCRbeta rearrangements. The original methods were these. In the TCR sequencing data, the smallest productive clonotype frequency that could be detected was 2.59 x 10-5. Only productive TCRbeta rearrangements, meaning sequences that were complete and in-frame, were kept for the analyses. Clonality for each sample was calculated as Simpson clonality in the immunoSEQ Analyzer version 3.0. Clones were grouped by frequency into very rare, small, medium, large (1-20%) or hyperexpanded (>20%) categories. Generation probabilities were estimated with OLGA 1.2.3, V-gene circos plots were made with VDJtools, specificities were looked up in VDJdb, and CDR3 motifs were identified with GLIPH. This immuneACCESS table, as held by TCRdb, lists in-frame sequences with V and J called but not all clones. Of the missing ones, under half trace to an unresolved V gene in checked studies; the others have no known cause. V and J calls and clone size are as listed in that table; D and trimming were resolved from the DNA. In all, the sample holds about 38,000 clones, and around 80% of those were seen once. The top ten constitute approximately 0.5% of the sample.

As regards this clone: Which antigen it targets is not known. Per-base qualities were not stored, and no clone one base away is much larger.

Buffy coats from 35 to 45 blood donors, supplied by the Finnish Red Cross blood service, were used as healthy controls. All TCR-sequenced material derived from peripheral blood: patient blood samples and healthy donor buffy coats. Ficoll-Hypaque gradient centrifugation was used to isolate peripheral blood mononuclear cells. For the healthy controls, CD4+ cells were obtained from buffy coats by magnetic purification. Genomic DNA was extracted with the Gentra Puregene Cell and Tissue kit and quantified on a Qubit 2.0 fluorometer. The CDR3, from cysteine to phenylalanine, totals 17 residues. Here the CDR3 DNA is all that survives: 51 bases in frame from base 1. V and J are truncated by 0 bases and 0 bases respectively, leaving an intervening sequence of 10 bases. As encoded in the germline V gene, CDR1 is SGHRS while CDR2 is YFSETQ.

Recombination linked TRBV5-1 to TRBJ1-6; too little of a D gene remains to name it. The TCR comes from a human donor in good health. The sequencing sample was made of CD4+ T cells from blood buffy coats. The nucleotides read TGCGCCAGCAGCTTGGCGGCCCAGAGCTCCTATAATTCACCCCTCCACTTT. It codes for CASSLAAQSSYNSPLHF. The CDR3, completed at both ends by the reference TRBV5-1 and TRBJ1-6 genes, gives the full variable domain KAGVTQTPRYLIKTRGQQVTLSCSPISGHRSVSWYQQTPGQGLQFLFEYFSETQRNKGNFPGRFSGRQFSNSRSEMNVSTLELGDSALYLCASSLAAQSSYNSPLHFGNGTRLTVT.